The rows below give T cell receptor beta chains drawn from one sample of a study of Graves' ophthalmopathy and Graves' hyperthyroidism. A single record per CDR3 protein comes from TCRdb applying MiXCR to the multiplex PCR reads. This sample has about 420,000 distinct CDR3 sequences, with under 25% found just once. The sample taken for sequencing was peripheral blood. The source of these receptors is a woman aged 18 to 35 with stable Graves' hyperthyroidism. Each CDR3 is given with its conserved first and last residue. D genes are given only for firm matches. Part of the rows lack a size; the others show once, few, many or a class for expanded clones.

j_gene | v_gene | d_gene | abundance | CDR3aa | CDR3nt
TRBJ2-7 | TRBV3-1 | TRBD2 | many | CASSQESGSFSEQYF | TGTGCCAGCAGCCAAGAGAGCGGGAGTTTCTCCGAGCAGTACTTC
TRBJ2-7 | TRBV3-1 | TRBD2 | - | CASSVLAGGSYEQYF | TGTGCCAGCAGCGTTCTAGCGGGAGGTTCCTACGAGCAGTACTTC
TRBJ1-6 | TRBV4-1 | TRBD1 | many | CASSHTGDGNSPLHF | TGCGCCAGCAGCCACACAGGGGATGGTAATTCACCCCTCCACTTT
TRBJ1-2 | TRBV30 | - | few | CAWSTHPGYTF | TGTGCCTGGAGTACCCATCCTGGCTACACCTTC
TRBJ1-2 | TRBV24-1 | TRBD1 | few | CATSDFGQGVYGYTF | TGTGCCACCAGTGATTTCGGACAGGGGGTATATGGCTACACCTTC
TRBJ2-7 | TRBV25-1 | TRBD2 | many | CASSDSGAGHRSYEQYF | TGTGCCAGCAGTGATAGCGGGGCCGGTCATAGATCCTACGAGCAGTACTTC
TRBJ2-7 | TRBV29-1 | - | many | CSPLGVADSYEQYF | TGCAGCCCACTGGGGGTAGCGGACTCCTACGAGCAGTACTTC
TRBJ1-1 | TRBV6-1 | - | many | CASHPGTPRSTEAFF | TGTGCCAGCCATCCTGGGACACCCAGAAGCACTGAAGCTTTCTTT
TRBJ1-3 | TRBV7-6 | - | many | CASSFRPGSGNTIYF | TGTGCCAGCAGCTTCCGCCCAGGGTCTGGAAACACCATATATTTT
TRBJ1-2 | TRBV11-2 | - | many | CASSLDIQDAYGYTF | TGTGCCAGCAGCTTAGATATCCAGGACGCCTATGGCTACACCTTC
TRBJ2-5 | TRBV30 | - | - | CAWVMTRPYQETQYF | TGTGCCTGGGTAATGACAAGGCCGTACCAAGAGACCCAGTACTTC
TRBJ2-5 | TRBV12-5 | TRBD2 | many | CASAWGGGETQYF | TGTGCTAGTGCCTGGGGGGGTGGGGAGACCCAGTACTTC
TRBJ2-4 | TRBV28 | - | many | CASSRKGTRLLAKNIQYF | TGTGCCAGCAGTAGAAAGGGAACTAGGTTACTAGCCAAAAACATTCAGTACTTC
TRBJ2-5 | TRBV5-1 | TRBD1 | - | CASSAGQGGETQYF | TGCGCCAGCAGCGCGGGACAGGGCGGCGAGACCCAGTACTTC
TRBJ1-1 | TRBV12-3/TRBV12-4 | - | - | CASSLATGGDTEAFF | TGTGCCAGCAGTTTAGCGACCGGGGGGGACACTGAAGCTTTCTTT
TRBJ2-7 | TRBV4-1 | TRBD1 | - | CASSQAPGQGAYEQYF | TGCGCCAGCAGCCAAGCGCCGGGACAGGGGGCTTACGAGCAGTACTTC
TRBJ1-6 | TRBV6-5 | TRBD1 | many | CASSYTPGQGASYNSPLHF | TGTGCCAGCAGTTACACCCCGGGACAGGGGGCCTCCTATAATTCACCCCTCCACTTT
TRBJ2-5 | TRBV7-8 | TRBD2 | many | CASSFRLASTRETQYF | TGTGCCAGCAGCTTTAGACTAGCGAGTACAAGGGAGACCCAGTACTTC
TRBJ1-5 | TRBV12-3/TRBV12-4 | - | few | CASSFGSRQPQHF | TGTGCCAGCAGTTTCGGATCCCGCCAGCCCCAGCATTTT
TRBJ2-5 | TRBV11-2 | - | many | CASSLDLNQETQYF | TGTGCCAGCAGCTTAGATCTTAACCAAGAGACCCAGTACTTC
TRBJ2-1 | TRBV7-9 | - | few | CASSSPGRYNEQFF | TGTGCCAGCAGCTCCCCGGGACGGTACAATGAGCAGTTCTTC
TRBJ2-2 | TRBV6-1 | TRBD1 | - | CASRQGHTGELFF | TGTGCCAGCAGACAGGGGCACACCGGGGAGCTGTTTTTT
TRBJ1-2 | TRBV2 | - | many | CAISFGGARGYTF | TGTGCCATCTCCTTCGGCGGGGCGCGGGGCTACACCTTC
TRBJ2-7 | TRBV11-2 | - | many | CASSSPGGAPPYEQYF | TGTGCCAGCAGCTCGCCCGGGGGAGCCCCACCCTACGAGCAGTACTTC
TRBJ2-7 | TRBV4-1 | - | many | CASSLTRGEQYF | TGCGCCAGCAGCCTGACTAGGGGCGAGCAGTACTTC
TRBJ1-3 | TRBV6-2/TRBV6-3 | TRBD1 | many | CASSFESGTGETGNTIYF | TGTGCCAGCAGTTTCGAATCCGGGACAGGGGAGACTGGAAACACCATATATTTT
TRBJ2-4 | TRBV3-1 | - | - | CASSQKFTGVDIQYF | TGTGCCAGCAGCCAAAAATTCACGGGGGTGGACATTCAGTACTTC
TRBJ2-7 | TRBV12-3/TRBV12-4 | - | many | CASSLEQGSHEQYF | TGTGCCAGCAGTTTAGAACAGGGTAGCCACGAGCAGTACTTC
TRBJ2-5 | TRBV7-2 | - | many | CASSLFAETQYF | TGTGCCAGCAGCTTATTCGCAGAGACCCAGTACTTC
TRBJ2-6 | TRBV12-3/TRBV12-4 | - | - | CASSIPGSGANVLTF | TGTGCCAGCAGTATCCCGGGATCTGGGGCCAACGTCCTGACTTTC
TRBJ2-5 | TRBV18 | TRBD1 | many | CASSPGQGLGTQYF | TGTGCCAGCTCACCCGGACAGGGTCTCGGGACCCAGTACTTC
TRBJ2-2 | TRBV28 | TRBD2 | - | CASTSGGPNTGELFF | TGTGCCAGCACTAGCGGGGGCCCTAACACCGGGGAGCTGTTTTTT
TRBJ2-3 | TRBV5-1 | - | - | CASSLVRTAPEADTQYF | TGCGCCAGCAGCTTGGTACGGACAGCTCCGGAGGCCGATACGCAGTATTTT
TRBJ2-7 | TRBV7-2 | - | many | CASSHPGFVQQYF | TGTGCCAGCAGTCATCCCGGCTTTGTGCAGCAGTACTTC
TRBJ2-7 | TRBV5-1 | TRBD1 | many | CASSLGPGQGGHEQYF | TGCGCCAGCAGCTTGGGTCCGGGACAGGGAGGACACGAGCAGTACTTC